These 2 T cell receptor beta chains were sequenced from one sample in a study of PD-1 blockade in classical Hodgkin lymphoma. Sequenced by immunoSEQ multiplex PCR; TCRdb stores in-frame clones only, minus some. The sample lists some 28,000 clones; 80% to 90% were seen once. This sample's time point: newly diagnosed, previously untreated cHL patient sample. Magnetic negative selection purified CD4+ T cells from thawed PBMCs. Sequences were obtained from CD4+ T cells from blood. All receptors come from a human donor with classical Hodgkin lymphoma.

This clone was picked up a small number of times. CDR3 sequence reads: CASSPPGDEQFF. The CDR3 bases are TGTGCCAGCAGTCCCCCTGGCGATGAGCAGTTCTTC. The V gene is TRBV28, the J gene TRBJ2-1; the D is unclear. CDR3 length: 12 amino acids. Trimming pared 5 bases from V and 8 bases from J, leaving 10 bases between. From germline, CDR1 is MDHEN and CDR2 SYDVKM.

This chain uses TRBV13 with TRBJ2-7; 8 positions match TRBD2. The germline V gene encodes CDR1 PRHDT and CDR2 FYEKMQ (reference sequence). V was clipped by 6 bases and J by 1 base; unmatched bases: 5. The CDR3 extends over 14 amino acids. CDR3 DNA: TGTGCCAGCAGACGACTAGCGTCATCCTACGAGCAGTACTTC. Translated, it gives CASRRLASSYEQYF.